The 27 T cell receptor beta chains given below trace back to one sample, sequenced in a study of blood T cell repertoires in COVID-19. Using immunoSEQ multiplex PCR, the repertoire was profiled, and TCRdb retains in-frame clones only, with some absent. The sample lists some 180,000 clones, approximately 80% occurring once. Material: PBMCs or T cells enriched from blood (not recorded which). The source is a man aged 60 to 75 who had been exposed to COVID-19.

The chain carries TRBV11-3 and TRBJ2-2; perhaps TRBD2 as D (6 bases). CDR1 is SGHNT, CDR2 YENEEA, per germline. The ends were cut back, 5 bases at V and 2 bases at J, with 12 bases in the middle. The CDR3 is 15 residues long. As DNA, the CDR3 is TGTGCCAGCAGCCCGGACGGACTAAACACCGGGGAGCTGTTTTTT. Residues: CASSPDGLNTGELFF.

The CDR3 protein is CASSLGGTSGIQETQYF. The DNA of the CDR3 is TGCGCCAGCAGCTTGGGGGGGACTAGCGGGATTCAAGAGACCCAGTACTTC. The V and J genes are TRBV5-1 and TRBJ2-5; 13 bases are a match to TRBD2. With V trimmed by 0 bases and J by 2 bases, 4 bases remained unmatched. Germline CDR1 SGHRS, CDR2 YFSETQ. This CDR3 is 17 amino acids long.

This clone was seen more than once but under ten times. The J gene is TRBJ1-1, the V gene TRBV7-9; D unresolved. Germline CDR1 SEHNR, CDR2 FQNEAQ (reference sequence). This CDR3 is 13 amino acids long. Trimming removed 5 bases at V and 2 bases at J, with 9 bases between. CDR3 region: CASSNRQNTEAFF. In DNA form, the CDR3 reads TGTGCCAGCAGCAACCGACAAAACACTGAAGCTTTCTTT.

The CDR3 DNA is TGCAGCGTTGAAGATTGGGGCCAGGGATGGCCCGGGCTGAAGGCTGAAGCTTTCTTT. It is translated as CSVEDWGQGWPGLKAEAFF. The rearrangement links TRBV29-1 to TRBJ1-1, with D tentatively TRBD1 (5 bases). V shed 0 bases and J shed 6 bases, with 29 bases lying between them. The germline CDR1 and CDR2 sequences are SQVTM and ANQGSEA. CDR3 length: 19 amino acids.

The chain couples TRBV19 to TRBJ1-1, with TRBD1 as a possible D gene (6 bases). This CDR3 comprises 13 residues. The V gene lost 3 bases and the J gene lost 6 bases, with 11 bases spanning the gap. CDR1 is LNHDA, CDR2 SQIVND, per germline (reference sequence). The CDR3 DNA is TGTGCCAGTAGTATTCAGGGGTTTGCTGAAGCTTTCTTT. This encodes CASSIQGFAEAFF. The variable domain in full, with the rest retrieved from reference TRBV19 and TRBJ1-1, is DGGITQSPKYLFRKEGQNVTLSCEQNLNHDAMYWYRQDPGQGLRLIYYSQIVNDFQKGDIAEGYSVSREKKESFPLTVTSAQKNPTAFYLCASSIQGFAEAFFGQGTRLTVV.

The J gene is TRBJ2-4, the V gene TRBV19; possibly TRBD1 for D (6 bases). The V gene's germline CDR1 is LNHDA and CDR2 SQIVND (reference sequence). CDR3 length: 13 amino acids. Between the trimmed V and J ends, which lost 2 bases and 7 bases, there was a span of 9 bases. The CDR3 sequence is CASSINRVNIQYF. CDR3 nucleotide sequence: TGTGCCAGTAGTATAAACAGGGTGAACATTCAGTACTTC.

The rearrangement links TRBV4-1 to TRBJ1-6; tentative D call: TRBD1 (6 bases). Germline assignment: CDR1 MGHRA and CDR2 YSYEKL. The CDR3 spans 14 residues. V lost 0 bases, J lost 13 bases, and 13 bases lay in between. The CDR3 sequence is CASSQDRTVSPLHF. The DNA of the CDR3 is TGCGCCAGCAGCCAAGACCGGACAGTTTCTCCCCTCCACTTT.

The rearrangement joins TRBV6-5 to TRBJ2-7; the match to TRBD1 covers 8 bases. The CDR3 spans 15 residues. In germline, CDR1 is MNHEY, CDR2 SVGAGI. The V segment lost 0 bases and the J segment 5 bases; nucleotides outside the gene matches: 6. The CDR3 coding sequence is TGTGCCAGCAGTTACTCGCGGACAGGGTCCAACGAGCAGTACTTC. It specifies CASSYSRTGSNEQYF.

This clone was counted between two and nine times. The V call is TRBV24-1, the J call TRBJ1-3, with a possible D match to TRBD1 (6 bases). From germline, CDR1 is KGHDR and CDR2 SFDVKD. The length of the CDR3 is 20 residues. Trimming stripped 6 bases from V and 0 bases from J, with 26 bases between. CDR3 loop: CATSPFGGFPGGYSGNTIYF. CDR3 sequence (DNA): TGTGCCACCAGTCCATTTGGGGGATTTCCGGGGGGCTACTCTGGAAACACCATATATTTT.

This chain uses TRBV9 with TRBJ2-7; 9 nucleotides line up with TRBD2. Germline values: CDR1 SGDLS, CDR2 YYNGEE. The V segment lost 3 bases and the J segment 0 bases; nucleotides outside the gene matches: 1. CDR3 size: 14 residues. The CDR3 here is CASSATSGSYEQYF. The CDR3 DNA reads as TGTGCCAGCAGCGCGACTAGCGGCTCCTACGAGCAGTACTTC.

The chain has TRBV2 and TRBJ1-2; D is unresolved. The length of the CDR3 is 16 residues. Germline-derived CDR1 and CDR2 are SNHLY and FYNNEI. V lost 4 bases and J 5 bases, leaving 20 bases between the germline ends. Here the CDR3 DNA reads TGTGCCAGCAGTGGTATGGCGAGGGCGAGGGCATATGGCTACACCTTC. It is translated as CASSGMARARAYGYTF.

This clone has just one count. The genes are TRBV28 and TRBJ2-7; 11 bases match TRBD1. The germline CDR1 and CDR2 sequences are MDHEN and SYDVKM. The V segment lost 3 bases and the J segment 3 bases; nucleotides outside the gene matches: 7. The CDR3 runs 16 residues. CDR3 coding DNA: TGTGCCAGCAGTTTGGGTGCCGGGACAGGGGGCTACGAGCAGTACTTC. Residues: CASSLGAGTGGYEQYF.

The chain has TRBV6-5 and TRBJ2-3, with 8 bases fitting TRBD2. V lost 4 bases to trimming and J lost 4 bases; unmatched junction nucleotides: 7. The germline CDR1 and CDR2 sequences are MNHEY and SVGAGI. The CDR3 loop spans 15 amino acids. CDR3 in amino acids: CASSSAGVGSDTQYF. DNA for the CDR3: TGTGCCAGCAGTTCAGCGGGAGTCGGCTCAGATACGCAGTATTTT.

The rearrangement uses TRBV2 and TRBJ1-5; TRBD1 matches 10 bases. Germline CDR1 and CDR2: SNHLY and FYNNEI. The CDR3 runs 14 residues. V shed 7 bases and J 6 bases; nucleotides not matched to a gene: 6. CDR3 amino acids: CASKRDRGGQPQHF. The CDR3 DNA reads TGTGCCAGCAAGAGGGACAGGGGAGGTCAGCCCCAGCATTTT.

This clone was picked up one time. The chain recombines TRBV30 with TRBJ1-4; 10 nucleotides line up with TRBD1. The CDR3 has 14 amino acids. CDR1 and CDR2 from the germline V gene are GTSNPN and SVGIG (reference sequence). J lost 0 bases, V lost 8 bases, and 3 bases had no gene match. As DNA, the CDR3 is TGTGCCGGGGACAGGGGCGCAACTAATGAAAAACTGTTTTTT. Amino acid sequence: CAGDRGATNEKLFF.

This chain connects TRBV14 to TRBJ2-3, with 8 bases that match TRBD2. CDR1 and CDR2 from the germline V gene are SGHDN and FVKESK. Losses at the gene ends were 3 bases for V and 6 bases for J; bases not matched to a gene: 8. The CDR3 runs to 15 residues. As DNA, the CDR3 is TGTGCCAGCAGCCATCGAGGGCTAGCGGGTGATACGCAGTATTTT. This translates into CASSHRGLAGDTQYF.

Only a few counts were recorded for this clone. This chain uses TRBV5-4 with TRBJ1-1, with 8 bases lining up with TRBD1. CDR1 is SGHNT, CDR2 YYREEE, per germline (reference sequence). V was pared by 2 bases and J by 4 bases, with 19 bases of the junction left unmatched. This CDR3 comprises 19 residues. This CDR3 is CASSFLGGRGRSRGTEAFF. In nucleotides, the CDR3 is TGTGCCAGCAGCTTTCTTGGGGGCAGGGGGCGAAGTCGGGGCACTGAAGCTTTCTTT.

The chain links TRBV11-2 to TRBJ2-5; the match to TRBD2 covers 13 bases. The V gene's germline CDR1 is SGHAT and CDR2 FQNNGV. This CDR3 is built from 17 residues. V dropped 1 base and J dropped 5; count of bases not matched to a gene: 7. CDR3 loop: CASSLVLAGGPDETQYF. The CDR3 DNA reads as TGTGCCAGCAGCTTAGTACTAGCGGGAGGGCCCGATGAGACCCAGTACTTC.

The chain employs TRBV2 and TRBJ2-3, with 7 bases that match TRBD2. The germline gives CDR1 SNHLY, CDR2 FYNNEI. V trimming: 8 bases; J trimming: 2 bases; junction bases outside the gene matches: 4. The CDR3 sequence is 13 residues long. CDR3 bases: TGTGCCAGCCAGCGGGATAACACAGATACGCAGTATTTT. Translating gives CASQRDNTDTQYF.

The sample holds a few counts of this clone. V gene TRBV7-3 combines with J gene TRBJ1-6, with D unclear. Germline V gene lookup returns CDR1 SGHTA and CDR2 FQGTGA. The CDR3 is made up of 15 amino acids. The V end was cut by 1 base, the J end by 9 bases, with 13 bases between. The CDR3 sequence is CASSLNGRGLSPLHF. The CDR3 DNA reads TGTGCCAGCAGCTTAAATGGCAGAGGTCTTTCACCCCTCCACTTT.

The genes are TRBV7-9 and TRBJ1-1, with 10 nucleotides matching TRBD1. V lost 4 bases to trimming and J lost 6 bases; unmatched junction nucleotides: 8. Germline V gene lookup returns CDR1 SEHNR and CDR2 FQNEAQ (reference sequence). The CDR3 contains 15 residues. The CDR3 loop reads CASSSDRGPWAEAFF. The CDR3, as DNA: TGTGCCAGCAGCTCCGACAGGGGGCCGTGGGCTGAAGCTTTCTTT.

V is TRBV5-1 and J is TRBJ1-2, with 8 bases identical to TRBD1. Trimming took 4 bases from V and 2 from J; bases not matched to a gene: 10. In germline, CDR1 is SGHRS, CDR2 YFSETQ. This CDR3 is built from 16 residues. For the CDR3, the DNA is TGCGCCAGCAGCGCACTGACAGGGGAAGGGAACTATGGCTACACCTTC. Protein sequence: CASSALTGEGNYGYTF.

This chain connects TRBV30 to TRBJ1-1; no clear D. CDR1 and CDR2 (germline): GTSNPN, SVGIG (reference sequence). This CDR3 spans 12 amino acids. The V end lost 3 bases, the J end lost 8 bases, and 13 bases lay between the germline ends. CDR3 coding DNA: TGTGCCTGGAGCGCGCAGAGAGGAGAAGCTTTCTTT. Its protein product is CAWSAQRGEAFF.

The chain uses TRBV5-6 and TRBJ2-6, with D maybe TRBD2 (5 bases). Germline V CDR1 and CDR2: SGHDT, YYEEEE. V lost 4 bases and J lost 4, with 12 bases in between. This CDR3 is built from 15 residues. CDR3 in amino acids: CASSLRETGANVLTF. The CDR3 DNA follows: TGTGCCAGCAGCCTTAGGGAGACCGGGGCCAACGTCCTGACTTTC.

The genes are TRBV12-3 or TRBV12-4 and TRBJ2-5; D is uncertain. Trimming took off 8 bases at V and 6 bases at J, with 13 bases between the two ends. CDR3 length: 12 amino acids. The CDR3 region has the DNA TGTGCCAGCCTGCCCCCTAAGCAGACCCAGTACTTC. Translation: CASLPPKQTQYF.

The chain uses TRBV7-3 and TRBJ2-1; possible D gene TRBD1, 6 bases. V lost 6 bases and J 6 bases, leaving 15 bases between the germline ends. The germline CDR1 and CDR2 sequences are SGHTA and FQGTGA. The CDR3 runs to 14 residues. The CDR3 protein is CASRKGGAVNEQFF. As DNA, the CDR3 is TGTGCCAGCAGGAAAGGGGGAGCTGTCAATGAGCAGTTCTTC.

The CDR3 reads CASRDGGNEKLFF. The DNA for the CDR3 is TGTGCCAGCAGGGACGGAGGGAATGAAAAACTGTTTTTT. This sequence joins TRBV28 and TRBJ1-4; D is ambiguous. Between the trimmed V and J ends, which lost 6 bases and 5 bases, there was a span of 10 bases. The CDR3 is 13 amino acids. Germline V gene sequence: CDR1 MDHEN, CDR2 SYDVKM.